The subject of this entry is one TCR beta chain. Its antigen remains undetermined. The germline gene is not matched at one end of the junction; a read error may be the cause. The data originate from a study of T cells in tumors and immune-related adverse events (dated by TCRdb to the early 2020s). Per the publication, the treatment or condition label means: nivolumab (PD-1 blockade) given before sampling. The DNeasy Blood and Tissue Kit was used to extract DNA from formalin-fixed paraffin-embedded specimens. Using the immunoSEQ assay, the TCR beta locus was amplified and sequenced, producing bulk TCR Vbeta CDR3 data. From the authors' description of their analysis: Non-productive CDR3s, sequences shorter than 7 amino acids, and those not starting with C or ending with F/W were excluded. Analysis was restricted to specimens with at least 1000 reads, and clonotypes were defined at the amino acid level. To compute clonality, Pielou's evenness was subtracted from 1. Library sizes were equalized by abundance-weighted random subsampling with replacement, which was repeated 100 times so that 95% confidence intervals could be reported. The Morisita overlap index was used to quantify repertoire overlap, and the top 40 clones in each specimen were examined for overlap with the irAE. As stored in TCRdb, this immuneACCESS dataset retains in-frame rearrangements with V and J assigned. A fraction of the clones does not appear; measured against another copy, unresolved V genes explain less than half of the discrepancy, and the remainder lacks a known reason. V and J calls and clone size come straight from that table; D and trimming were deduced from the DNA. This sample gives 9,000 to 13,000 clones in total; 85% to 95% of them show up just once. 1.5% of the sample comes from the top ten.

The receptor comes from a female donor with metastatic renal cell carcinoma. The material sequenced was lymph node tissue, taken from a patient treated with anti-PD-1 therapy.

In nucleotide form, the sequence is TGCGCCAGCAGTTTGGAGGGGGGCACTGAAGCTTTCTTT. Translation gives CASSLEGGTEAFF. Recombination linked TRBV5-1 to TRBJ1-1; perhaps TRBD1 is the D gene, with 6 bases matching. The CDR3 runs 13 amino acids, cysteine and phenylalanine included. CDR3 DNA is the only sequence kept; it has 39 bases, read in frame from the first base. CDR1 and CDR2, per the germline V gene, are SGHRS and YFSETQ.